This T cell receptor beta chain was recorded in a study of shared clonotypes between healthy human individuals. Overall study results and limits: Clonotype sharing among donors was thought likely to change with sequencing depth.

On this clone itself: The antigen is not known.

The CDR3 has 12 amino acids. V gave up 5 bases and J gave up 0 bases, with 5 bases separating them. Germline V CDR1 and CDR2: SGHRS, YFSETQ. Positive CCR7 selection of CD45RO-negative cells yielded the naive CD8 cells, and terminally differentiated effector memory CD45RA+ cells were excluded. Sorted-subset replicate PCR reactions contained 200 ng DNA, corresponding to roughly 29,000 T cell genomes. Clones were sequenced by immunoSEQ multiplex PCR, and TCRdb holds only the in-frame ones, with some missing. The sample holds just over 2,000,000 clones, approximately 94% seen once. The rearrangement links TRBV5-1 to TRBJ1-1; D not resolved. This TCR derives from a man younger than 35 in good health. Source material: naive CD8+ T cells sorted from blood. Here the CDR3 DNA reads TGCGCCAGCAGTGGTATGAACACTGAAGCTTTCTTT. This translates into CASSGMNTEAFF.